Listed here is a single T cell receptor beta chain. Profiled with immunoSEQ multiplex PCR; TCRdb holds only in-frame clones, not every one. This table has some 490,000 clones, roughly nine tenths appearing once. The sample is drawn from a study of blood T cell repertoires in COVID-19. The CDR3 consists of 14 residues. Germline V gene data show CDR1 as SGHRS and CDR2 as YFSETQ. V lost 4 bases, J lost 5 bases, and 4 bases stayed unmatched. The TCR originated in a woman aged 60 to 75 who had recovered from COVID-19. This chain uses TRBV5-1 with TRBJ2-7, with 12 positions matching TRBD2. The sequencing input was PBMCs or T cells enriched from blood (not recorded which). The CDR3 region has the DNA TGCGCCAGCAGCCCGAGACTAGCGGGGGACGAGCAGTACTTC. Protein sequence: CASSPRLAGDEQYF.